What follows describes a single TCR beta chain. The antigen remains undetermined. The assay was immunoSEQ multiplex PCR, and TCRdb's table has in-frame clones only and misses some. Here the sample spans about 25,000 clones, approximately 93% being singletons. Time point: baseline, week 1 (first vaccination visit). Treatment indicated: pre-vaccination baseline after standard-of-care therapy. Each of the donors came in with new WHO grade 3 or 4 astrocytomas that were IDH1-mutant and ATRX-lost. This entry is derived from a study of a mutant IDH1 vaccine in newly diagnosed glioma. The wider study: Of the patients given treatment, approximately 60% were male and approximately 40% were female, and a mean age of roughly 40 years was recorded. Most patients had received both radiotherapy and temozolomide, the prior options being radiotherapy, temozolomide, or both. The study, taken as a whole, reports: Pseudoprogression seemingly bore no relation to changes in top peripheral T cell clonotypes.

Germline values: CDR1 MDHEN, CDR2 SYDVKM. CDR3 size: 15 residues. V shed 5 bases, J shed 5 bases, and the junction held 8 bases outside the gene matches. The J gene is TRBJ1-4, the V gene TRBV28; 7 positions match TRBD1. This sequence was found in a middle-aged man with glioma. The starting material was PBMCs, obtained from a glioma patient treated with radiotherapy, temozolomide or both. As DNA, the CDR3 is TGTGCCAGCAGTCCTCTCGCCAGGGGGAATGAAAAACTGTTTTTT. Amino acids: CASSPLARGNEKLFF.